The source of this T cell receptor (beta chain) is a study of T-cell memory formation after mild COVID-19 (TCRdb year 2021). With respect to the entire study: Most TCR sequence clusters were specific to one of the two donors. T-cell clones expanding and contracting after mild COVID-19 in a couple of donors were tracked by longitudinal TCRalpha and TCRbeta repertoire sequencing. The cohort comprised two young, previously healthy adult volunteers, one female and one male. The investigation overall reported the following: Contracting CD4+ clones turned up mainly in the CM and EM memory subsets, whereas EMRA was where CD8+ clones were enriched. From day 15 to 85, contracting clones showed balanced CD4/CD8 phenotypes, whereas a second wave of clones that expanded from day 15 to 37 leaned towards CD4+. The study included only a couple of mild cases, and larger cohorts that include severe cases with pre-infection samples were judged to be necessary. Some responding clones were detected in pre-infection memory, suggesting pre-existing cross-reactive memory T cells joined the SARS-CoV-2 response. SARS-CoV-2 specificity of the second-wave clones peaking on day 37 was not confirmed.

Sequencer: Illumina NovaSeq 6000. cDNA libraries for TCRalpha and TCRbeta were prepared by 5'RACE using constant-segment primers, with sample barcodes and unique molecular identifiers added. RNA was extracted from every sample with Trizol reagent. The libraries were amplified in two PCR steps, and the second step added a second sample barcode and Illumina TruSeq adapters. Sequencing of the libraries was done on an Illumina NovaSeq, producing 2 x 150 bp paired-end reads. As for the authors' bioinformatics: The reads were demultiplexed and collapsed into UMI-guided consensus sequences using migec v1.2.7. With mixcr v2.1.11, UMI consensuses were aligned to TRA and TRB V and J templates and assembled into clonotypes. A clonotype was counted as expanded or contracted only when both edgeR and NoisET called the clonotype significant, with the noise models trained on biological replicates. For edgeR calls, a false discovery rate-adjusted p below 0.01 and a log2 fold-change threshold of 1 were applied. As an exploratory analysis of dynamics, max-normalized trajectories of the 1000 most abundant clonotypes were examined with PCA combined with hierarchical clustering. Each responding clone was given a CD4 or CD8 phenotype based on the CD4+ and CD8+ repertoires, which had been sequenced separately. The raw public data were reprocessed by TCRdb itself: fastp quality trimming at Q25, MiXCR clonotype calling, in-frame beta chains only. Identical CDR3 proteins give one entry, which carries the most common genes and DNA. The V and J calls come from TCRdb's annotation, not from the publication. Here the sample has about 390,000 distinct CDR3 sequences; 21% occur a single time. The leading ten clones occupy roughly an eighth of the sample.

Ficoll-Paque density gradient centrifugation was the method used to isolate PBMCs. This clonotype occurred a few times. Its recognized antigen is unknown. The input lacks base qualities; no much larger clone sits a single base away. Sequences were obtained from PBMCs or a T cell subset sorted from them (not recorded which). This clonotype originated in an adult woman who had mild COVID-19 (a few samples of this study predate the infection). The sample titles of this study are shuffled in the database, so cell type and time point are left out; the donor was told from shared clones.

The CDR3 region has the sequence CASSLGRGEYNEQFF. The nucleotide sequence is given as TGTGCCAGCAGCTTGGGGCGGGGCGAATACAATGAGCAGTTCTTC. The chain is made from TRBV5-6 and TRBJ2-1; the D gene is perhaps TRBD2, from 6 matching bases. Trimming takes 0 bases from V and 4 bases from J, and the germline ends sit 11 bases apart. The CDR3 starts with the cysteine, ends with the phenylalanine, and has 15 residues. Only the CDR3 part of the read is kept: 45 bases, read in frame from the first base. CDR1 and CDR2 were assigned from the germline V gene as SGHDT and YYEEEE.